The entry below describes one TCR beta chain. Its cognate antigen is unknown. This record belongs to a study of early T cells in non-severe SARS-CoV-2 infection. As for the study in general: It was bulk RNA from unsorted whole blood that was sequenced, and the chains were unpaired.

Study outcomes and limitations: Clonotype matching in VDJdb favored anti-spike CD8 responses and did not capture private and CD4 specificities.

Researchers attached unique molecular identifiers to individual cDNA molecules. Via MiXCR, TCRdb re-called the 5' RACE reads, giving one row per CDR3 protein. The repertoire holds over 45,000 distinct CDR3 sequences, about 7.7% seen once, with over 9.5% in the top ten. Trimming stripped 0 bases from V and 5 bases from J, with 14 bases between. The CDR3 contains 17 residues. CDR1 and CDR2 from the germline V gene are LGHNA and YSLEER. This material consisted of whole blood, taken at baseline. The gene calls are TRBV4-3 and TRBJ1-6; D not certain. The source is an adult who was a healthcare worker with PCR-confirmed SARS-CoV-2 infection or an uninfected control (not recorded which). The CDR3, as DNA: TGCGCCAGCAGCCAAGATCTGGTCTCCAACCATAATTCACCCCTCCACTTT. Amino acid sequence: CASSQDLVSNHNSPLHF.